This T cell receptor beta chain originates from a study of T cell repertoires in cytomegalovirus infection. Background on the study: Public TCR beta signatures marked donors with CMV infection and the matching HLA. Regarding the study as a whole: There were carriers of CMV plus the relevant HLA, and cumulative public TCR beta family frequency identified them.

This clonotype turned up a few times. Its antigen is as yet unknown. CDR1 is SGHVS and CDR2 is FQNEAQ in the germline V gene. The CDR3 is made up of 13 amino acids. J lost 5 bases, V lost 6 bases, and 4 bases had no gene match. TCRdb reanalysed the reads using MiXCR and keeps one entry per CDR3 protein. The data hold 450,000 to 550,000 distinct CDR3 sequences, with about 39% observed a single time. This specimen consisted of cultured PBMCs, obtained from culture after CMV antigen stimulation. The sequence derives from a human donor in good health (CMV status not recorded). Some clones in this sample may be carry-over from other donors' samples. The chain employs TRBV7-8 and TRBJ2-1, with 7 positions matching TRBD1. CDR3 loop: CASSITGDNEQFF. In DNA, the CDR3 is TGTGCCAGCAGTATAACAGGGGACAATGAGCAGTTCTTC.